A selection of T cell receptor beta chains follows, all from one sample in a study of breast tumors, draining lymph nodes, adjacent tissues. TCRdb fed the multiplex PCR reads into MiXCR, producing one record per CDR3 protein. The sample shows some 100,000 distinct CDR3 sequences, about 20% of them seen only once. The sample comprised axillary lymph node tissue. These receptors were obtained from a female donor with breast cancer. Some clones in this sample may be carry-over from other donors' samples. Both conserved end residues are part of each CDR3. A D gene is named only where the DNA matches it firmly. Only part of the rows carry a size: once, few, many, or a class if the clone is expanded.

D gene	V gene	clone size	J gene	CDR3 protein	CDR3 DNA
TRBD1	TRBV2	many	TRBJ1-2	CASSEPGQGPGYTF	TGTGCCAGCAGTGAACCGGGACAGGGACCTGGCTACACCTTC
-	TRBV28	many	TRBJ2-7	CASSGTASGYEQYF	TGTGCCAGCAGTGGGACCGCCAGCGGCTACGAGCAGTACTTC
TRBD2	TRBV19	many	TRBJ2-5	CASRRGFGGFETQYF	TGTGCCAGTAGGCGGGGGTTTGGGGGATTCGAGACCCAGTACTTC
TRBD1	TRBV12-3/TRBV12-4	many	TRBJ1-5	CASSPQGREPQHF	TGTGCCAGCAGCCCACAGGGGCGGGAGCCCCAGCATTTT
TRBD2	TRBV7-6	many	TRBJ2-2	CASSSLAENTGELFF	TGTGCCAGCAGCTCACTAGCGGAGAACACCGGGGAGCTGTTTTTT
-	TRBV6-1	-	TRBJ2-1	CASGGYEQFF	TGTGCCAGCGGGGGGTATGAGCAGTTCTTC
TRBD1	TRBV4-1	-	TRBJ1-5	CASSRGTGRSQPQHF	TGCGCCAGCAGCCGAGGGACAGGAAGGAGTCAGCCCCAGCATTTT
-	TRBV20-1	once	TRBJ2-2	CSFLSATGELFF	TGCAGCTTCCTTTCCGCCACCGGGGAGCTGTTTTTT
-	TRBV5-6	many	TRBJ2-3	CASSFLVLTGGDTDTQYF	TGTGCCAGCAGCTTTCTAGTATTAACGGGCGGAGACACAGATACGCAGTATTTT
-	TRBV5-1	many	TRBJ2-6	CASSLGGAAGANVLTF	TGCGCCAGCAGCTTGGGGGGGGCCGCTGGGGCCAACGTCCTGACTTTC
-	TRBV2	many	TRBJ2-1	CASSGELVVGSNYNEQFF	TGTGCCAGCAGTGGGGAACTAGTAGTGGGTTCGAACTACAATGAGCAGTTCTTC
-	TRBV10-3	many	TRBJ1-4	CAIAGLDEKLFF	TGTGCCATCGCAGGATTGGATGAAAAACTGTTTTTT
TRBD2	TRBV5-6	many	TRBJ2-2	CASSRGLAGWPPGTGELFF	TGTGCCAGCAGCCGCGGACTAGCGGGATGGCCCCCAGGTACCGGGGAGCTGTTTTTT
TRBD1	TRBV11-2	many	TRBJ1-3	CASSFGQVGGGNTIYF	TGTGCCAGCAGCTTCGGACAGGTCGGGGGAGGAAACACCATATATTTT
-	TRBV2	many	TRBJ1-5	CASRLRNYQPQHF	TGTGCCAGCAGGTTACGGAACTATCAGCCCCAGCATTTT
TRBD1	TRBV5-1	many	TRBJ2-5	CASSRGQGIHEETQYF	TGCGCCAGCAGCCGTGGACAGGGTATTCATGAAGAGACCCAGTACTTC
-	TRBV10-3	many	TRBJ2-3	CAMRPGNTDTQYF	TGTGCCATGCGTCCCGGGAACACAGATACGCAGTATTTT
TRBD2	TRBV27	many	TRBJ2-7	CASRDYISYEQYF	TGTGCCAGTAGGGACTATATCTCCTACGAGCAGTACTTC
TRBD1	TRBV28	-	TRBJ2-7	CASSLPGRGRYEQYF	TGTGCCAGCAGTTTACCGGGCAGGGGGCGCTACGAGCAGTACTTC
TRBD1	TRBV11-3	many	TRBJ2-1	CASSPTGTGVGEQFF	TGTGCCAGCAGCCCCACCGGGACAGGGGTCGGGGAGCAGTTCTTC
-	TRBV12-3/TRBV12-4	-	TRBJ2-6	CASSFGYGANVLTF	TGTGCCAGCAGTTTCGGTTACGGGGCCAACGTCCTGACTTTC
TRBD2	TRBV9	many	TRBJ2-3	CASSVESSGRGWADTQYF	TGTGCCAGCAGCGTAGAATCTAGCGGGAGAGGTTGGGCAGATACGCAGTATTTT
TRBD1	TRBV18	few	TRBJ2-5	CASSPQRTGQETQYF	TGTGCCAGCTCACCCCAGAGGACAGGGCAAGAGACCCAGTACTTC
TRBD2	TRBV9	-	TRBJ2-2	CASSVYGRTSGDKNTGELFF	TGTGCCAGCAGCGTATATGGGAGGACTAGCGGGGACAAGAACACCGGGGAGCTGTTTTTT
TRBD2	TRBV7-2	many	TRBJ2-7	CASSSIAGTLYEQYF	TGTGCCAGCAGCTCTATAGCGGGGACCCTCTACGAGCAGTACTTC
TRBD2	TRBV13	many	TRBJ2-1	CASSTLTSGGAGEQFF	TGTGCCAGCAGCACCCTTACTAGCGGGGGGGCCGGTGAGCAGTTCTTC
-	TRBV19	many	TRBJ2-7	CASSRTGNEQYF	TGTGCCAGTAGCCGTACAGGGAACGAGCAGTACTTC
-	TRBV5-1	many	TRBJ2-3	CASSNGTRGTQYF	TGCGCCAGCAGCAACGGGACCCGGGGTACGCAGTATTTT
-	TRBV25-1	-	TRBJ2-5	CASSASGQAQETQYF	TGTGCCAGCAGTGCGTCAGGACAAGCCCAAGAGACCCAGTACTTC
-	TRBV4-1	few	TRBJ2-3	CASSQVGGSDTQYF	TGCGCCAGCAGCCAAGTAGGGGGATCAGATACGCAGTATTTT
-	TRBV6-5	many	TRBJ2-7	CASSYVGQKYEQYF	TGTGCCAGCAGTTACGTGGGACAAAAATACGAGCAGTACTTC
-	TRBV20-1	many	TRBJ2-1	CSAHSPVGVNNEQFF	TGCAGTGCCCATAGCCCCGTGGGTGTGAACAATGAGCAGTTCTTC
-	TRBV28	many	TRBJ2-7	CASSLSSGTYEQYF	TGTGCCAGCAGTTTATCATCGGGCACCTACGAGCAGTACTTC
TRBD1	TRBV18	-	TRBJ2-7	CASSPHGQGWDEQYF	TGTGCCAGCTCACCACACGGACAGGGATGGGACGAGCAGTACTTC
-	TRBV7-9	many	TRBJ2-7	CASSLEQGKQYF	TGTGCCAGCAGCCTAGAACAGGGAAAGCAGTACTTC
TRBD1	TRBV5-5	many	TRBJ2-7	CASSHYRDSSSYEQYF	TGTGCCAGCAGCCATTATAGGGACAGTAGCTCCTACGAGCAGTACTTC
-	TRBV2	many	TRBJ1-2	CASSDFGGKGLGGYTF	TGTGCCAGCAGTGATTTCGGGGGGAAGGGGTTAGGCGGCTACACCTTC
-	TRBV9	many	TRBJ1-2	CASSVVPGANYGYTF	TGTGCCAGCAGCGTAGTTCCAGGGGCTAACTATGGCTACACCTTC
-	TRBV12-5	many	TRBJ2-3	CASGTGTGIRTDTQYF	TGTGCTAGTGGAACGGGAACAGGGATTCGGACAGATACGCAGTATTTT
-	TRBV7-3	many	TRBJ2-1	CASSLSAGFNEQFF	TGTGCCAGCAGCTTAAGTGCAGGGTTCAATGAGCAGTTCTTC
TRBD1	TRBV5-1	many	TRBJ1-3	CASSRDRLSGNTIYF	TGCGCCAGCAGCCGGGACAGGCTCTCTGGAAACACCATATATTTT
-	TRBV7-8	many	TRBJ2-3	CASSLFGGYTDTQYF	TGTGCCAGCAGCTTATTCGGCGGATACACAGATACGCAGTATTTT
-	TRBV13	few	TRBJ2-2	CASSFSPGRGVTGELFF	TGTGCCAGCAGCTTTTCACCGGGACGGGGAGTGACCGGGGAGCTGTTTTTT
-	TRBV18	few	TRBJ1-2	CASSPPGASVGYTF	TGTGCCAGCTCACCACCGGGGGCCTCTGTCGGCTACACCTTC
TRBD1	TRBV19	many	TRBJ1-6	CASTDRGLSPLHF	TGTGCCAGTACAGACAGGGGGCTTTCACCCCTCCACTTT
-	TRBV27	many	TRBJ2-7	CASSPRPPVSYEQYF	TGTGCCAGCAGCCCCCGCCCACCAGTCTCCTACGAGCAGTACTTC
TRBD2	TRBV9	many	TRBJ2-3	CASTVLAGVGDTQYF	TGTGCCAGCACCGTCCTAGCGGGGGTCGGAGATACGCAGTATTTT
-	TRBV20-1	-	TRBJ1-4	CSARGGSPGFNEKLFF	TGCAGTGCTAGAGGGGGGAGTCCGGGATTTAATGAAAAACTGTTTTTT
TRBD1	TRBV5-1	many	TRBJ2-7	CASSLATGQGFYEQYF	TGCGCCAGCAGCTTGGCTACGGGACAGGGGTTCTACGAGCAGTACTTC
-	TRBV15	many	TRBJ2-1	CATSRRRGGNEQFF	TGTGCCACCAGCAGAAGGAGGGGCGGAAATGAGCAGTTCTTC
-	TRBV11-2	many	TRBJ2-3	CASSTGHSTDTQYF	TGTGCCAGCAGCACGGGACATTCCACAGATACGCAGTATTTT
-	TRBV28	-	TRBJ1-2	CASSLSPVQGGGYTF	TGTGCCAGCAGTTTATCACCCGTACAGGGAGGCGGCTACACCTTC
-	TRBV7-2	-	TRBJ2-4	CASSPPGAHLDIQYF	TGTGCCAGCAGCCCTCCGGGGGCTCATCTTGACATTCAGTACTTC
-	TRBV9	many	TRBJ1-2	CASSVTGHGYTF	TGTGCCAGCAGCGTAACGGGGCATGGCTACACCTTC
-	TRBV15	many	TRBJ1-5	CATSRGAGGNQPQHF	TGTGCCACCAGCAGAGGGGCAGGAGGCAATCAGCCCCAGCATTTT